This T cell receptor beta chain was sequenced for a study of OX40 agonist ivuxolimab in advanced cancers. Overall study findings and caveats: Compared with CD4+, CD8+ T cells on average had more expanded clones.

CDR1 is GTSNPN, CDR2 SVGIG, per germline (reference sequence). The CDR3 covers 12 residues. Trimming cost V 2 bases and J 0 bases, with 2 bases left between them. For this clone: Its cognate antigen is unknown.

The protocol was immunoSEQ multiplex PCR, while the TCRdb copy is restricted to in-frame clones and leaves out a portion. The sample consists of tens of thousands of clones, around 85% of them appearing once. The genes are TRBV30 and TRBJ1-3; D remains unclear. This specimen was CD4+ or CD8+ T cells sorted from blood, taken in a trial of the OX40 agonist ivuxolimab. This clonotype was obtained from an adult with an advanced solid tumor such as melanoma, head and neck, liver or kidney cancer. The DNA of the CDR3 is TGTGCCTGGAGTACCTCTGGAAACACCATATATTTT. As protein: CAWSTSGNTIYF.